A single sample is the source of the 18 T cell receptor beta chains below, sequenced in a study of cytomegalovirus exposure and HLA in healthy donors. PCR employed 60 Vbeta and 13 Jbeta primers. Assay used: immunoSEQ multiplex PCR; TCRdb lists only in-frame clones, some missing. Of approximately 110,000 clones in the sample, approximately 70% are singletons; the top ten hold around 9%. Sequencing was carried out using PBMCs. The receptors stem from a man aged 25-45 years in good health and CMV-seropositive.

The count of this clone is one. The chain combines TRBV15 with TRBJ1-2, with D possibly being TRBD1 (5 bases). Trimming pared 6 bases from V and 0 bases from J, leaving 17 bases between. The germline V gene encodes CDR1 LNHNV and CDR2 YYDKDF (reference sequence). The CDR3 is 16 residues long. CDR3 sequence reads: CATSNPEGRANYGYTF. In DNA, the CDR3 is TGTGCCACCAGTAACCCGGAGGGCAGGGCTAACTATGGCTACACCTTC.

This clone was observed a few times. The chain employs TRBV27 and TRBJ2-3; perhaps TRBD1 as D (5 bases). V lost 3 bases and J 4 bases, leaving 8 bases between the germline ends. Per germline, CDR1 MNHEY and CDR2 SMNVEV (reference sequence). The CDR3 consists of 13 residues. CDR3 DNA: TGTGCCAGCAGTTTCCAAGGGGCAGATACGCAGTATTTT. This gives the protein CASSFQGADTQYF.

This clone came up a few times. This CDR3 reads CASSLVPGRGEKLFF. The DNA of the CDR3 is TGTGCCAGCAGCTTGGTACCAGGGCGAGGCGAAAAACTGTTTTTT. The rearrangement links TRBV5-5 to TRBJ1-4; a weak D match, TRBD1 (5 bases). The CDR3 covers 15 residues. The germline gives CDR1 SGHKS, CDR2 YYEKEE (reference sequence). Between the trimmed V and J ends, which lost 0 bases and 8 bases, there was a span of 14 bases.

The V call is TRBV5-1, the J call TRBJ2-7; 9 nucleotides agree with TRBD1. Germline CDR1 SGHRS, CDR2 YFSETQ. CDR3 length equals 15 residues. The ends lost 1 base at V and 3 bases at J; junction bases unmatched: 5. The chain's CDR3 is CASSLQDRGFYEQYF. The CDR3 DNA reads as TGCGCCAGCAGCTTGCAGGACAGGGGTTTCTACGAGCAGTACTTC.

This chain joins TRBV6-6 and TRBJ1-2; 7 bases align to TRBD1. The CDR3 runs to 16 residues. V was clipped by 4 bases and J by 8 bases; unmatched bases: 16. Germline loops: CDR1 MNHNY, CDR2 SVGAGI (reference sequence). This chain's CDR3 is CASSSLQGTRLGGYTF. The CDR3 nucleotides read TGTGCCAGCAGTTCATTACAGGGGACCCGACTAGGGGGCTACACCTTC.

This clone was observed once. This sequence joins TRBV30 and TRBJ1-2, with D unresolved. CDR3 size: 11 residues. V was trimmed by 0 bases and J by 10 bases, leaving 9 bases between them. The germline gives CDR1 GTSNPN, CDR2 SVGIG (reference sequence). The CDR3 sequence: CAWSVTPPYTF. The CDR3 nucleotides are TGTGCCTGGAGTGTAACTCCCCCCTACACCTTC.

The gene calls are TRBV11-2 and TRBJ2-2; 10 bases are shared with TRBD2. Germline V lookup: CDR1 SGHAT, CDR2 FQNNGV. The CDR3 runs 15 residues. Trimming removed 4 bases from V and 6 bases from J; junction bases left unmatched: 5. CDR3 protein: CASSSLAGFAGELFF. The CDR3, as DNA: TGTGCCAGCAGCTCACTAGCGGGATTCGCCGGGGAGCTGTTTTTT.

The chain couples TRBV29-1 to TRBJ1-1; a weak D match, TRBD1 (6 bases). Germline CDR1 and CDR2: SQVTM and ANQGSEA. V was shortened by 4 bases and J by 0 bases, with 12 bases between the two germline ends. This CDR3 comprises 14 residues. This CDR3 reads CSVVRGGMNTEAFF. The DNA of the CDR3 is TGCAGCGTTGTAAGGGGGGGGATGAACACTGAAGCTTTCTTT. The whole variable domain, filled in from reference TRBV29-1 and TRBJ1-1, reads SAVISQKPSRDICQRGTSLTIQCQVDSQVTMMFWYRQQPGQSLTLIATANQGSEATYESGFVIDKFPISRPNLTFSTLTVSNMSPEDSSIYLCSVVRGGMNTEAFFGQGTRLTVV.

Notes on this clone: Within the sample, other DNA sequences also encode this same CDR3. The gene calls are TRBV29-1 and TRBJ2-2; 8 bases agree with TRBD2. There are 14 residues in the CDR3. Germline CDR1 reads SQVTM; CDR2 reads ANQGSEA. J gave up 3 bases and V 4 bases, and 4 bases lay outside the gene matches. The CDR3 DNA follows: TGCAGCGTTGTCCCAGCGGGGGACACCGGGGAGCTGTTTTTT. Residues: CSVVPAGDTGELFF.

The V call is TRBV7-8, the J call TRBJ2-1; 12 bases agree with TRBD2. J was trimmed by 0 bases and V by 6 bases; bases with no gene match: 6. The CDR3 spans 17 residues. Per germline, CDR1 SGHVS and CDR2 FQNEAQ. The CDR3 sequence: CASSSRLAGASYNEQFF. CDR3 in DNA: TGTGCCAGCAGTTCCCGACTAGCGGGAGCCTCCTACAATGAGCAGTTCTTC.

The rearrangement links TRBV30 to TRBJ2-5, with a tentative D call TRBD1 (6 bases). The germline gives CDR1 GTSNPN, CDR2 SVGIG (reference sequence). V gave up 0 bases and J gave up 6 bases, with 17 bases separating them. The CDR3 covers 15 residues. CDR3 nucleotide sequence: TGTGCCTGGAGTGTAGAGGCAGGGGAAGTGAAGACCCAGTACTTC. The encoded protein is CAWSVEAGEVKTQYF.

This clone appeared a single time. The chain uses TRBV10-3 and TRBJ2-7; 10 nucleotides align to TRBD1. This CDR3 contains 14 residues. Trimming took 8 bases from V and 4 from J; bases not matched to a gene: 8. Germline CDR1 reads ENHRY; CDR2 reads SYGVKD. CDR3 in amino acids: CAIEKTGQGYEQYF. CDR3 nucleotide sequence: TGTGCCATCGAAAAAACGGGACAGGGGTACGAGCAGTACTTC.

The rearrangement links TRBV6-5 to TRBJ2-3, with D possibly TRBD1 on 6 matching bases. Germline CDR1 MNHEY, CDR2 SVGAGI. This CDR3 region has 12 residues. V lost 8 bases to trimming and J lost 2 bases, with 8 bases between them. The CDR3 region is CASGQPTDTQYF. The CDR3 nucleotides read TGTGCCAGCGGACAGCCCACAGATACGCAGTATTTT.

This chain links TRBV6-1 with TRBJ1-1, with D possibly TRBD1 on 5 matching bases. Deletions cut 2 bases from V and 5 bases from J, with 12 bases between. Germline lookup yields CDR1 MNHNS and CDR2 SASEGT. The CDR3 is 14 amino acids. CDR3 bases: TGTGCCAGCAGTGAATCAGGGCTTGTGACTGAAGCTTTCTTT. It translates to CASSESGLVTEAFF.

The chain carries TRBV13 and TRBJ1-2; tentative D call: TRBD1 (5 bases). CDR1 is PRHDT and CDR2 is FYEKMQ in the germline V gene (reference sequence). The ends were cut back, 4 bases at V and 6 bases at J, with 21 bases in the middle. This CDR3 contains 16 residues. CDR3 sequence (DNA): TGTGCCAGCAGCTCAAATATGGGACTCTACCGGAATGGCTACACCTTC. It yields the protein CASSSNMGLYRNGYTF.

The chain employs TRBV2 and TRBJ1-1; weak D call: TRBD1 (6 bases). In germline, CDR1 is SNHLY, CDR2 FYNNEI. The CDR3 extends over 13 amino acids. V lost 10 bases, J lost 4 bases, and 16 bases lay in between. The DNA for the CDR3 is TGTGCCACCAGGCCAGGGGCTGGCACTGAAGCTTTCTTT. Its protein product is CATRPGAGTEAFF.

This sequence joins TRBV30 and TRBJ1-2; 9 nucleotides align to TRBD1. CDR1 and CDR2 (germline): GTSNPN, SVGIG (reference sequence). The CDR3 has 14 amino acids. With V trimmed by 7 bases and J by 1 base, 7 bases remained unmatched. CDR3 nucleotide sequence: TGTGCCTTCTCTCGGGACAGGGATAACTATGGCTACACCTTC. Translated, it gives CAFSRDRDNYGYTF.

This clone was picked up a small number of times. The chain couples TRBV7-2 to TRBJ2-5, with D possibly TRBD1 on 5 matching bases. This CDR3 is 16 amino acids long. Trimming left V 0 bases short and J 5 bases short, with 16 bases between. CDR1 and CDR2 (germline): SGHTA, FQGNSA. The CDR3 DNA reads as TGTGCCAGCAGCTTAGCGCAAACAGGTGGTCTGGAGACCCAGTACTTC. Residues: CASSLAQTGGLETQYF.